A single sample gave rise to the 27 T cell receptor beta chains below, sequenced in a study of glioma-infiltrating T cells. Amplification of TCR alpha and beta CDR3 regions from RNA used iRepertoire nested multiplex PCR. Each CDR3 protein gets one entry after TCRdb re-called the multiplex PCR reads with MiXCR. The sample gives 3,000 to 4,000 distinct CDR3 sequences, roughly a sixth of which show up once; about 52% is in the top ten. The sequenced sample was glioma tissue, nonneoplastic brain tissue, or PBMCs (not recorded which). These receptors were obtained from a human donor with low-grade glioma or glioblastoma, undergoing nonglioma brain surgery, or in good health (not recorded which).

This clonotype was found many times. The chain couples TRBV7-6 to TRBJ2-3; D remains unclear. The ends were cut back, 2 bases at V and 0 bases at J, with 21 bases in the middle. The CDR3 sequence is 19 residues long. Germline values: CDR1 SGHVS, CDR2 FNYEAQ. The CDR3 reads CASSLTYLSPKTSTDTQYF. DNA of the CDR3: TGTGCCAGCAGCTTAACCTACTTATCCCCCAAAACTAGCACAGATACGCAGTATTTT.

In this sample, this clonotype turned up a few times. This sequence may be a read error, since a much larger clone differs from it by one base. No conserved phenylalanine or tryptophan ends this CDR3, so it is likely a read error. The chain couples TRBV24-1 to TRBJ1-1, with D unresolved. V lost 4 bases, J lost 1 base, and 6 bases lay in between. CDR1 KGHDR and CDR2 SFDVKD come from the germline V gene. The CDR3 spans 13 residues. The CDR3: CATSERRNTEAFL. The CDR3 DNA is TGTGCCACCAGTGAAAGGAGGAACACTGAAGCTTTCCTT.

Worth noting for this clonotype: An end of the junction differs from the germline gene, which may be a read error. The CDR3 region has the DNA TGTGCCAGCAGCTTGGGGGGGACCTTAGCGGGGGGGCCCCAAGGGACCCAGTACTTC. Protein: CASSLGGTLAGGPQGTQYF. The genes are TRBV5-4 and TRBJ2-5; 11 bases map to TRBD2. The CDR3 length is 19 residues. CDR1 and CDR2 (germline): SGHNT, YYREEE (reference sequence).

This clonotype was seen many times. The CDR3 reads CASNIGAGGGTDTQYF. The CDR3, as DNA: TGTGCCAGCAATATCGGGGCGGGGGGGGGCACAGATACGCAGTATTTT. The chain couples TRBV6-1 to TRBJ2-3, with 9 bases aligning to TRBD2. This CDR3 contains 16 residues. CDR1 is MNHNS and CDR2 is SASEGT in the germline V gene. With V trimmed by 7 bases and J by 1 base, 9 bases remained unmatched.

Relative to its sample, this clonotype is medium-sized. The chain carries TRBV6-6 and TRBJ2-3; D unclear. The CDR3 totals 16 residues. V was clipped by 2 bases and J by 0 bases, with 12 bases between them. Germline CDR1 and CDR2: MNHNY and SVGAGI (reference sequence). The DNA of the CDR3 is TGTGCCAGCAGTTACCACAATACCCCTAGCACAGATACGCAGTATTTT. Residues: CASSYHNTPSTDTQYF.

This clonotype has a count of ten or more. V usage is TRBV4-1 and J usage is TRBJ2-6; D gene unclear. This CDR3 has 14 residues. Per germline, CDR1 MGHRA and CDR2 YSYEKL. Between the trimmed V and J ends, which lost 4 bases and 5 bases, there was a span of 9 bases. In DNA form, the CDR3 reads TGCGCCAGCAGCCCCCTGGTTAGGGCCAACGTCCTGACTTTC. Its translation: CASSPLVRANVLTF.

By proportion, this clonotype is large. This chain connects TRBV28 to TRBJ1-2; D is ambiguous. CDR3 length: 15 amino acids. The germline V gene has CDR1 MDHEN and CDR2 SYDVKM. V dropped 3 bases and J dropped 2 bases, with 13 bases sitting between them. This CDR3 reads CASSFPGLGNYGYTF. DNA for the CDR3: TGTGCCAGCAGTTTCCCGGGGTTAGGGAACTATGGCTACACCTTC.

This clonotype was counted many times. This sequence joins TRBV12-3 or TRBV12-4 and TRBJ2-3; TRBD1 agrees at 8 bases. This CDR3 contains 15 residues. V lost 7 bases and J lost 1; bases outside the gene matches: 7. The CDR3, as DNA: TGTGCCAGCAACCTACCAGGGGGCGGCACAGATACGCAGTATTTT. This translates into CASNLPGGGTDTQYF.

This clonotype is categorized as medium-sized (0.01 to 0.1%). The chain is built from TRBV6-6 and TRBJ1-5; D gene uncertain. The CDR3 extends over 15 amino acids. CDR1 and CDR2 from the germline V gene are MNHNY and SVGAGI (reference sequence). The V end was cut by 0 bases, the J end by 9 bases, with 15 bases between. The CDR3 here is CASSYSKGRASPQHF. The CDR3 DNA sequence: TGTGCCAGCAGTTACTCGAAAGGGAGAGCCTCGCCCCAGCATTTT.

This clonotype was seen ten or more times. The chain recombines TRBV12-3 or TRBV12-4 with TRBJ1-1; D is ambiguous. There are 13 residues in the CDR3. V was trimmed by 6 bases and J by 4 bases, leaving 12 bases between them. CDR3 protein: CASSAGPGTEAFF. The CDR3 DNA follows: TGTGCCAGCAGCGCAGGACCGGGCACTGAAGCTTTCTTT.

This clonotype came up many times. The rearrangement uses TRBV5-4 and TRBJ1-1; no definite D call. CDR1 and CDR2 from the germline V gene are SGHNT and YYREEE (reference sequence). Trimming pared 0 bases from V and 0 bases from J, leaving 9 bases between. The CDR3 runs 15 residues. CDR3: CASSLDHLLNTEAFF. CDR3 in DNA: TGTGCCAGCAGCTTGGATCACCTCTTGAACACTGAAGCTTTCTTT.

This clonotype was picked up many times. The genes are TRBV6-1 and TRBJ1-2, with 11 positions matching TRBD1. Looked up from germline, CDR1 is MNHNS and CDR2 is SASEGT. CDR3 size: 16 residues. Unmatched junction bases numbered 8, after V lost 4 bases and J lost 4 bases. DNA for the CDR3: TGTGCCAGCAGTGGGACAGGGGGCGAGGGGACCTATGGCTACACCTTC. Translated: CASSGTGGEGTYGYTF.

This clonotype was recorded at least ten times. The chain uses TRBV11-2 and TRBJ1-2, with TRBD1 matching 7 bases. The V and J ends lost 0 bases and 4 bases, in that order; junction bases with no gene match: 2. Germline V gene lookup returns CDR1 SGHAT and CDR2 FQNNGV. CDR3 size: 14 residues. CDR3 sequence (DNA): TGTGCCAGCAGCTTAGACCAGGGGGGCTATGGCTACACCTTC. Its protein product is CASSLDQGGYGYTF.

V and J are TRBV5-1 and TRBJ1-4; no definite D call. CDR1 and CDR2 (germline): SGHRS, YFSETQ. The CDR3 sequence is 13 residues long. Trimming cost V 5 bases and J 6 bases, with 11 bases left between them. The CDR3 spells CASRTEGYEKLFF. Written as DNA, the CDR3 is TGCGCCAGCAGGACCGAGGGCTATGAAAAACTGTTTTTT. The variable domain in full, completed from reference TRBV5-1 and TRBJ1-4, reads KAGVTQTPRYLIKTRGQQVTLSCSPISGHRSVSWYQQTPGQGLQFLFEYFSETQRNKGNFPGRFSGRQFSNSRSEMNVSTLELGDSALYLCASRTEGYEKLFFGSGTQLSVL.

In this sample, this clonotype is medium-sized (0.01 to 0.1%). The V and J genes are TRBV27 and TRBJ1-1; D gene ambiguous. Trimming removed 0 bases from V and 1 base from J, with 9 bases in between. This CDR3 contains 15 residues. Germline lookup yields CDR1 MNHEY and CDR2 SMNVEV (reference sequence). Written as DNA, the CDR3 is TGTGCCAGCAGTTTATCCCCCCTTTGGAACACTGAAGCTTTCTTT. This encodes CASSLSPLWNTEAFF.

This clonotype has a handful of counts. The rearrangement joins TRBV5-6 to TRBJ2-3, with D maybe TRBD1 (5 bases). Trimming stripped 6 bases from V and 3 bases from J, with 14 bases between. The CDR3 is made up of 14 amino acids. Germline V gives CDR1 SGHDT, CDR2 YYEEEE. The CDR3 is CASTERQGTDTQYF. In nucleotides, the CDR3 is TGTGCCAGCACCGAACGGCAGGGAACAGATACGCAGTATTTT.

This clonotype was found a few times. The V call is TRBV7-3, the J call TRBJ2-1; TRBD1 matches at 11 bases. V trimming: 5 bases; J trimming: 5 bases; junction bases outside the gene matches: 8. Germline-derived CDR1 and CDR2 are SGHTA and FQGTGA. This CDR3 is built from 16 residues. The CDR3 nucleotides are TGTGCCAGCAGCCAAAGGGACAGGGGGTCTGACAATGAGCAGTTCTTC. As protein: CASSQRDRGSDNEQFF.

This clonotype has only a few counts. CDR3 DNA: TGTGCCACCAGTGATTTGACGGCGGGGCGCAATGAGCAGTTCTTC. Its protein is CATSDLTAGRNEQFF. The gene calls are TRBV24-1 and TRBJ2-1; possibly TRBD2 for D (6 bases). Germline assignment: CDR1 KGHDR and CDR2 SFDVKD. Trimming cost V 0 bases and J 6 bases, with 11 bases left between them. The CDR3 is made up of 15 amino acids.

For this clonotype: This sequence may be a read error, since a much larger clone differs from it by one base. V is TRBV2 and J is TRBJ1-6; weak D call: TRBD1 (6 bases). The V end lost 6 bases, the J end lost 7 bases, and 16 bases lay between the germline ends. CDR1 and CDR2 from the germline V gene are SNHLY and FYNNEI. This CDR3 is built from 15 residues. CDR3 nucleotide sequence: TGTGCCAGCAGGCTACAGGGCCAGGAGAATTCACCCCTCCACTTT. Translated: CASRLQGQENSPLHF.

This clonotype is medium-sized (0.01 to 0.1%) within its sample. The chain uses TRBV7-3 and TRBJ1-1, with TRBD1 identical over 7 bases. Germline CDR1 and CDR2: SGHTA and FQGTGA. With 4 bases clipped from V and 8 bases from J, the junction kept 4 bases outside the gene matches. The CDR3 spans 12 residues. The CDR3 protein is CASSSLTGEAFF. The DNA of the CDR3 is TGTGCCAGCAGCTCCTTGACAGGGGAAGCTTTCTTT.

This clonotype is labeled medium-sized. The CDR3 nucleotides read TGTGCCAGCAGCTTAGGAGATTTACCAAATCAGCCCCAGCATTTT. This encodes CASSLGDLPNQPQHF. The chain recombines TRBV7-2 with TRBJ1-5; D uncertain. Looked up from germline, CDR1 is SGHTA and CDR2 is FQGNSA. The CDR3 runs 15 residues. V lost 1 base, J lost 4 bases, and 11 bases lay in between.

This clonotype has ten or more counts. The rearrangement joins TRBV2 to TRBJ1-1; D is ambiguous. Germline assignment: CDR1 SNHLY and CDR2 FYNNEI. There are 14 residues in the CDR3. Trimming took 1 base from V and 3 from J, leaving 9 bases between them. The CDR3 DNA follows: TGTGCCAGCAGTGAAGGGGGTGCGGACACTGAAGCTTTCTTT. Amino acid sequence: CASSEGGADTEAFF.

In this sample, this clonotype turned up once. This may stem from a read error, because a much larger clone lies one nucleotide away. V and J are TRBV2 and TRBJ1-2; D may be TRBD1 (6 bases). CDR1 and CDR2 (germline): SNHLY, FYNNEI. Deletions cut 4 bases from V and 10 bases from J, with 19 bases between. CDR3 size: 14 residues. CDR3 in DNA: TGTGCCAGCAGTGGGGTGACAGGCGCCGGTGCCTACACCTTC. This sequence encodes CASSGVTGAGAYTF. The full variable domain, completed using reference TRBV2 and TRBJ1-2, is EPEVTQTPSHQVTQMGQEVILRCVPISNHLYFYWYRQILGQKVEFLVSFYNNEISEKSEIFDDQFSVERPDGSNFTLKIRSTKLEDSAMYFCASSGVTGAGAYTFGSGTRLTVV.

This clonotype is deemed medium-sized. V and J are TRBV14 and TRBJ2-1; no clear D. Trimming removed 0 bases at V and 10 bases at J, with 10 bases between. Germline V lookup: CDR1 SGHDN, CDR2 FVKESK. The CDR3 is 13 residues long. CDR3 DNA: TGTGCCAGCAGCCAAGAAATGGTCAGAGAGCAGTTCTTC. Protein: CASSQEMVREQFF.

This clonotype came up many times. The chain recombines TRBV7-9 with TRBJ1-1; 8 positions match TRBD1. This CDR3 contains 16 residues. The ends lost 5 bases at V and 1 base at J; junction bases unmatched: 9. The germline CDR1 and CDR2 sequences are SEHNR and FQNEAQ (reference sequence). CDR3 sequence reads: CASSPTDRGGNTEAFF. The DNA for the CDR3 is TGTGCCAGCAGCCCTACTGACAGGGGAGGGAACACTGAAGCTTTCTTT.

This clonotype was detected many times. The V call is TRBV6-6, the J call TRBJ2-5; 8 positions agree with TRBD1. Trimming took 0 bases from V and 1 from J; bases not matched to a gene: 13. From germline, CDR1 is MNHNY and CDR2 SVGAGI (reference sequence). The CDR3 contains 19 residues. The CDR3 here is CASSYSGLQTGEGQETQYF. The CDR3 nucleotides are TGTGCCAGCAGTTACTCGGGTCTGCAGACAGGGGAAGGCCAAGAGACCCAGTACTTC.

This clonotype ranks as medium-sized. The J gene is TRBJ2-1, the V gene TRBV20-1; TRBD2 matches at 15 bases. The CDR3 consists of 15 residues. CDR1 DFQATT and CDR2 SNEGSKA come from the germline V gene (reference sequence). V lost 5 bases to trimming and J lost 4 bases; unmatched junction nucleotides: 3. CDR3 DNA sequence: TGCAGTGCTCCCGGGACTAGCGGGGGGTACAATGAGCAGTTCTTC. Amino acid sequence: CSAPGTSGGYNEQFF.